Listed here is a single TCR beta chain. CDR1 is SGHTA, CDR2 FQGTGA, per germline. This CDR3 contains 15 residues. Trimming cost V 4 bases and J 0 bases, with 10 bases left between them. This entry comes from a study of T cell clones after liver transplantation. Overall study: TCRbeta sequencing after a pre-transplant mixed lymphocyte reaction identified graft-donor-reactive clones, later tracked in post-transplant blood. HCV positivity affected three of eight recipients; the rest lacked autoimmune or viral indications.

Using immunoSEQ multiplex PCR, the repertoire was profiled, and TCRdb retains in-frame clones only, with some absent. The repertoire holds tens of thousands of clones, with approximately 81% as singletons. Thawed unstimulated PBMCs were FACS-sorted by CD3, CD4 and CD8 into two populations. The receptor comes from a human patient who received a liver transplant. Part of the T cell pool may stem from the graft donor. The gene calls are TRBV7-3 and TRBJ1-5; D not resolved. Specimen: CD4+ T cells from blood, collected about 50 months after liver transplant. CDR3 protein: CASSCPPYSNQPQHF. CDR3 nucleotide sequence: TGTGCCAGCAGCTGCCCCCCCTATAGCAATCAGCCCCAGCATTTT.